One TCR beta chain is described in this entry. Its antigen remains unidentified. TCRdb processed the reads anew with MiXCR; each CDR3 protein has one entry. This table has about 920,000 distinct CDR3 sequences, about 33% appearing once. Germline CDR1 SQVTM, CDR2 ANQGSEA. Unmatched junction bases numbered 8, after V lost 4 bases and J lost 4 bases. This CDR3 has 14 residues. This sample is part of a study of T cell repertoires in cytomegalovirus infection. Study-level points and caveats: Based on cumulative public TCR beta family frequency, carriers of CMV plus the relevant HLA were identified. What dominated the ex vivo response were HLA-C-restricted CMV-specific TCR beta clonotypes.

V gene TRBV29-1 combines with J gene TRBJ2-7, with TRBD1 identical over 9 bases. This specimen consisted of cultured CD8+ T cells from PBMCs, obtained from culture after CMV antigen stimulation. This TCR was sampled from a human donor in good health (CMV status not recorded). Some clones in this sample may be carry-over from other donors' samples. CDR3 DNA sequence: TGCAGCGTTGTAGCCGGGACAGGGCGGTACGAGCAGTACTTC. It translates to CSVVAGTGRYEQYF.